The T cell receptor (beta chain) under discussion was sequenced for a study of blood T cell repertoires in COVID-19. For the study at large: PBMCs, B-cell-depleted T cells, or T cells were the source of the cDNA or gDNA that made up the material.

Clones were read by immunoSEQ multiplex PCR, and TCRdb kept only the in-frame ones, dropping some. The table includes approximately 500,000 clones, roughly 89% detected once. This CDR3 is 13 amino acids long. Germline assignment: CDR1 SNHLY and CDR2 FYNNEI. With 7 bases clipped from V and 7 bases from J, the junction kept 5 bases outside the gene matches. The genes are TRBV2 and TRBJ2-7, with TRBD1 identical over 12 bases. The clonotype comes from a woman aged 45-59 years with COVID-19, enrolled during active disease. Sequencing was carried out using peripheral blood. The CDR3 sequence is CASKGQGAGEQYF. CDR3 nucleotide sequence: TGTGCCAGCAAGGGACAGGGGGCTGGTGAGCAGTACTTC.